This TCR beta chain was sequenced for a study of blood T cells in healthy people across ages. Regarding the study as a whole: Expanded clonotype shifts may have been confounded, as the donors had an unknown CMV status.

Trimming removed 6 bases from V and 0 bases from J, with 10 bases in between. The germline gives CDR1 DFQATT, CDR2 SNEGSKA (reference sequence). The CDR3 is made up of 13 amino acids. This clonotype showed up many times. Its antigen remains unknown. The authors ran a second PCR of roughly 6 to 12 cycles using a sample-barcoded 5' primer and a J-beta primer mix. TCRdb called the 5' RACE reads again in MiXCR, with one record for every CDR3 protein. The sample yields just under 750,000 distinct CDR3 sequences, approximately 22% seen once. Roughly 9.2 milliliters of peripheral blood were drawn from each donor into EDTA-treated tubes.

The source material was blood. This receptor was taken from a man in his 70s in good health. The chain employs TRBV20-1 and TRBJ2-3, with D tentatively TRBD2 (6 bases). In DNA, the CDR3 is TGCAGTGCCCTTGGGGGGAGCACAGATACGCAGTATTTT. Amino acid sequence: CSALGGSTDTQYF.